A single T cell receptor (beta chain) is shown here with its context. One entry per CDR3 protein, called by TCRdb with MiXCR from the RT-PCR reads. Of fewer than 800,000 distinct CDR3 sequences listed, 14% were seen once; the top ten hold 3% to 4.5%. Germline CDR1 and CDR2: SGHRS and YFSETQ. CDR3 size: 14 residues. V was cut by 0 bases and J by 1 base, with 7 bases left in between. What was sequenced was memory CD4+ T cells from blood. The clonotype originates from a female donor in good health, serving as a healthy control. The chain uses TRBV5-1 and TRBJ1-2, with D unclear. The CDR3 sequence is CASSLDTNNYGYTF. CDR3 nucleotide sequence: TGCGCCAGCAGCTTGGATACAAATAACTATGGCTACACCTTC.